This is a list of T cell receptor beta chains from one sample in a study of technical replicates of blood from a few donors. Data came from immunoSEQ multiplex PCR; TCRdb stores just in-frame clones and leaves some out. The repertoire includes under 85,000 clones, approximately 94% of them detected once, and 0.26% sits in the top ten. The material sequenced was T cells isolated from PBMCs. All receptors derive from a human donor in good health. CDR3s leave out the opening cysteine and the closing phenylalanine or tryptophan. The D gene is left open where the match is weak.

TRBJ2-3 10 - TRBV19 ACGPVTDTQY
TRBJ2-2 10 - TRBV28 ASSLLPGELF
TRBJ1-3 13 - TRBV6-6 ASSYSGVSGNTIY
TRBJ2-7 12 TRBD1 TRBV28 ASSPETGTYEQY
TRBJ2-2 14 - TRBV12-5 ASGPPNLLGTGELF
TRBJ2-3 12 - TRBV29-1 SVLRGIETDTQY
TRBJ1-6 14 TRBD1 TRBV10-2 ASSEVGTADNSPLH
TRBJ1-1 11 - TRBV11-3 ASSLEGGAEAF
TRBJ1-4 12 - TRBV7-9 ASSKTGSGEKLF
TRBJ2-7 13 - TRBV21-1 ASRWTSGRGHEQY
TRBJ2-5 10 TRBD1 TRBV10-3 AIGTAQETQY
TRBJ2-1 13 - TRBV4-2 ASSAGLGTYNEQF
TRBJ2-3 13 - TRBV2 ASSEWSRSPDTQY
TRBJ2-7 11 TRBD2 TRBV18 ASSPGLVGEQY
TRBJ2-5 14 - TRBV10-3 AISVFSGSRSETQY
TRBJ1-3 14 - TRBV5-1 ASSLASTSAGNTIY
TRBJ1-1 13 - TRBV19 ASSISSQGNTEAF
TRBJ2-5 12 TRBD2 TRBV4-1 ASSRLAGVETQY
TRBJ1-4 10 - TRBV6-1 ASSDINEKLF
TRBJ1-5 14 - TRBV4-1 ASSQLVLQSNQPQH
TRBJ2-7 11 - TRBV6-1 ASRDTGTYEQY
TRBJ2-5 13 TRBD2 TRBV29-1 SVETSGSLSETQY
TRBJ2-7 12 TRBD2 TRBV6-1 ASSVSGGGYEQY
TRBJ2-3 10 - TRBV25-1 ASSEYADTQY